Given below is one T cell receptor beta chain in context. The record originates from a study of blood T cell repertoires in COVID-19. Study-level background: Donors in the United States, Italy and Spain gave samples during acute or convalescent COVID-19. T cells, B-cell-depleted T cells, or PBMCs provided the cDNA or gDNA that served as material.

As originally analysed: Estimation of nucleated cell counts was performed using reference gene primer amplification. Produced via immunoSEQ multiplex PCR; TCRdb's table is partial and in-frame only. V and J calls plus clone size are reproduced from that table; the DNA served to infer D and trimming. This table holds 150,000 to 180,000 clones, roughly 84% found once. The V end lost 0 bases, the J end lost 7 bases, and 13 bases lay between the germline ends. CDR1 SGHTA and CDR2 FQGNSA come from the germline V gene. The CDR3 is 15 amino acids. Specimen: peripheral blood. V and J are TRBV7-2 and TRBJ2-1; TRBD1 is a possible D gene (6 bases). This receptor was obtained from a woman aged 45-65 years with acute or convalescent COVID-19. The CDR3 reads CASSLAGVGGNEQFF. Written as DNA, the CDR3 is TGTGCCAGCAGCTTAGCGGGAGTAGGGGGAAATGAGCAGTTCTTC.